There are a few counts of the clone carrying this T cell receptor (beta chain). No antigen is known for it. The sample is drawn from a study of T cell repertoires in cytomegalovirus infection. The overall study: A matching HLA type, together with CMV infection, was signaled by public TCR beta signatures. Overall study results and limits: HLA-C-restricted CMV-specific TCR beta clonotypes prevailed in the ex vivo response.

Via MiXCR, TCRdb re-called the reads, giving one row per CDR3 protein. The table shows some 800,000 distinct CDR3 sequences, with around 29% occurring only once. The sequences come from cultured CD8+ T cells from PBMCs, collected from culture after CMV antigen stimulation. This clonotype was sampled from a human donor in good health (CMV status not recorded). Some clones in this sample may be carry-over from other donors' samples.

DNA for the CDR3: TGTGCCAGCAGTTATTCCCGGACAGGGGACCTTTATTTCGGCACCGGGGAGCTGTTTTTT. This gives the protein CASSYSRTGDLYFGTGELFF. This sequence joins TRBV6-1 and TRBJ2-2, with TRBD1 matching over 9 bases. Trimming took 5 bases from V and 4 from J; bases not matched to a gene: 20. The CDR3 extends over 20 amino acids. CDR1 MNHNS and CDR2 SASEGT come from the germline V gene.